These 31 T cell receptor beta chains were all obtained from the same sample, sequenced in a study of breast tumors, draining lymph nodes, adjacent tissues. TCRdb analysed the multiplex PCR reads with MiXCR anew, one entry per CDR3 protein. The sample carries about 20,000 distinct CDR3 sequences, 25% to 35% recorded once. Specimen: breast tumor tissue. These receptors originate from a female donor with breast cancer. Some clones in this sample may be carry-over from other donors' samples.

This clonotype came up many times. Here the CDR3 reads CASSALARNSPLHF. The DNA of the CDR3 is TGTGCCAGCAGCGCTCTTGCCCGTAATTCACCCCTCCACTTT. V is TRBV9 and J is TRBJ1-6; D is undetermined. V was shortened by 3 bases and J by 6 bases, with 10 bases between the two germline ends. Germline lookup yields CDR1 SGDLS and CDR2 YYNGEE. This CDR3 has 14 residues.

This clonotype was detected ten times or more. This rearrangement joins TRBV27 to TRBJ2-7, with D perhaps matching TRBD1 or TRBD2 (5 bases each). Germline assignment: CDR1 MNHEY and CDR2 SMNVEV (reference sequence). Between the trimmed V and J ends, which lost 1 base and 6 bases, there was a span of 13 bases. The CDR3 length is 14 residues. In DNA, the CDR3 is TGTGCCAGCAGTTTATATGGGGGATCCGCCGAGCAGTACTTC. It translates to CASSLYGGSAEQYF.

At least ten counts were recorded for this clonotype. The CDR3 bases are TGTGCCAGCCGTTCGGACAACTATGGCTACACCTTC. It translates to CASRSDNYGYTF. V usage is TRBV28 and J usage is TRBJ1-2; D call uncertain. The CDR3 covers 12 residues. Germline CDR1 MDHEN, CDR2 SYDVKM. With 8 bases removed from V and 2 bases from J, the gap between germline ends came to 9 bases.

The chain links TRBV5-1 to TRBJ2-7; TRBD1 matches 9 bases. The V segment lost 5 bases and the J segment 7 bases; nucleotides outside the gene matches: 10. The CDR3 consists of 14 residues. Germline V gene data show CDR1 as SGHRS and CDR2 as YFSETQ. CDR3 loop: CASRTTGGAFEQYF. Written as DNA, the CDR3 is TGCGCCAGCAGAACGACAGGGGGGGCGTTTGAGCAGTACTTC.

This clonotype came up many times. J is TRBJ2-7 and V is TRBV7-2; no clear D. CDR3 size: 12 residues. Germline V gives CDR1 SGHTA, CDR2 FQGNSA. V lost 5 bases and J 1 base, leaving 6 bases between the germline ends. The CDR3 nucleotides are TGTGCCAGCAGCGCTACGTCCTACGAGCAGTACTTC. Translated: CASSATSYEQYF.

This clonotype was found many times. The chain combines TRBV6-4 with TRBJ1-4; D is uncertain. CDR3 length: 15 amino acids. The germline V gene encodes CDR1 MRHNA and CDR2 SNTAGT. Deletions cut 6 bases from V and 4 bases from J, with 15 bases between. CDR3 amino acids: CASSPLRWGNEKLFF. Written as DNA, the CDR3 is TGTGCCAGCAGCCCCCTCAGATGGGGTAATGAAAAACTGTTTTTT.

This clonotype has at least ten counts. The chain couples TRBV20-1 to TRBJ2-5, with 8 nucleotides matching TRBD2. V was pared by 1 base and J by 2 bases, with 6 bases of the junction left unmatched. The V gene's germline CDR1 is DFQATT and CDR2 SNEGSKA (reference sequence). The CDR3 loop spans 15 amino acids. This chain's CDR3 is CSARATSGPQETQYF. In DNA form, the CDR3 reads TGCAGTGCTAGAGCAACTAGCGGACCTCAAGAGACCCAGTACTTC.

The chain employs TRBV20-1 and TRBJ2-1, with D maybe TRBD2 (6 bases). V was cut by 3 bases and J by 3 bases, with 9 bases left in between. Germline loops: CDR1 DFQATT, CDR2 SNEGSKA (reference sequence). This CDR3 comprises 13 residues. The CDR3 nucleotides read TGCAGTGCTAGCGGGAGATTCTACAATGAGCAGTTCTTC. The encoded protein is CSASGRFYNEQFF.

This clonotype was detected many times. The V gene is TRBV7-3, the J gene TRBJ2-7; no firm D call. The V end was cut by 0 bases, the J end by 3 bases, with 3 bases between. The CDR3 extends over 12 amino acids. CDR1 SGHTA and CDR2 FQGTGA come from the germline V gene. The CDR3 DNA reads TGTGCCAGCAGCTTAACCAGCTACGAGCAGTACTTC. Translating gives CASSLTSYEQYF.

This chain joins TRBV28 and TRBJ1-4; D call uncertain. Trimming left V 6 bases short and J 5 bases short, with 4 bases between. CDR3 length equals 11 residues. Germline V gene data show CDR1 as MDHEN and CDR2 as SYDVKM. The CDR3 here is CASSKNEKLFF. The CDR3 nucleotides read TGTGCCAGCAGCAAGAATGAAAAACTGTTTTTT. Looking up the rest from reference TRBV28 and TRBJ1-4 gives the full variable domain: DVKVTQSSRYLVKRTGEKVFLECVQDMDHENMFWYRQDPGLGLRLIYFSYDVKMKEKGDIPEGYSVSREKKERFSLILESASTNQTSMYLCASSKNEKLFFGSGTQLSVL.

There are many counts of this clonotype. The chain recombines TRBV10-3 with TRBJ1-5; D is possibly TRBD1 (5 bases). The CDR3 consists of 14 residues. CDR1 ENHRY and CDR2 SYGVKD come from the germline V gene. Trimming removed 5 bases from V and 3 bases from J, with 11 bases in between. CDR3 amino acids: CAISPGPNNQPQHF. CDR3 nucleotides: TGTGCCATCAGTCCGGGACCGAACAATCAGCCCCAGCATTTT.

This sequence joins TRBV28 and TRBJ2-1; no clear D. The CDR3 runs 13 residues. CDR1 is MDHEN and CDR2 is SYDVKM in the germline V gene. Trimming pared 3 bases from V and 6 bases from J, leaving 9 bases between. CDR3: CASSFSAANEQFF. DNA of the CDR3: TGTGCCAGCAGTTTTAGTGCGGCCAATGAGCAGTTCTTC.

Many counts were recorded for this clonotype. The genes are TRBV30 and TRBJ2-3; 7 bases are shared with TRBD1. V was clipped by 2 bases and J by 2 bases; unmatched bases: 4. Germline-derived CDR1 and CDR2 are GTSNPN and SVGIG (reference sequence). This CDR3 has 14 amino acids. This chain's CDR3 is CAWSLDRITDTQYF. The DNA of the CDR3 is TGTGCCTGGAGTCTGGACAGGATCACAGATACGCAGTATTTT.

Regarding this clonotype: The junction differs from germline at one of its ends, possibly a read error. V is TRBV28 and J is TRBJ2-3, with D maybe TRBD1 (5 bases). Germline V gene lookup returns CDR1 MDHEN and CDR2 SYDVKM. This CDR3 contains 13 residues. The CDR3 protein is CASSLRQSDTQCF. The DNA for the CDR3 is TGTGCCAGCAGCCTACGACAGTCAGATACGCAGTGTTTT.

This clonotype came up many times. The chain uses TRBV4-1 and TRBJ2-5, with D perhaps TRBD1 (6 bases). There are 17 residues in the CDR3. V was trimmed by 4 bases and J by 4 bases, leaving 22 bases between them. Per the germline V gene, CDR1 is MGHRA and CDR2 is YSYEKL. CDR3 sequence: CASSPSPFQQGRETQYF. The DNA of the CDR3 is TGCGCCAGCAGCCCATCCCCCTTTCAACAGGGAAGAGAGACCCAGTACTTC.

This clonotype was counted at least ten times. The chain uses TRBV28 and TRBJ1-6, with TRBD1 matching 8 bases. The V and J ends lost 6 bases and 5 bases, in that order; junction bases with no gene match: 6. The CDR3 sequence is 15 residues long. Germline V gene sequence: CDR1 MDHEN, CDR2 SYDVKM. The CDR3 region is CASRPMDRDNSPLHF. DNA for the CDR3: TGTGCCAGCAGACCCATGGACAGGGATAATTCACCCCTCCACTTT. Full variable domain (missing parts from reference TRBV28 and TRBJ1-6): DVKVTQSSRYLVKRTGEKVFLECVQDMDHENMFWYRQDPGLGLRLIYFSYDVKMKEKGDIPEGYSVSREKKERFSLILESASTNQTSMYLCASRPMDRDNSPLHFGNGTRLTVT.

This clonotype occurred many times. The rearrangement joins TRBV28 to TRBJ2-5; D unclear. V gave up 1 base and J gave up 0 bases, with 3 bases separating them. Per the germline V gene, CDR1 is MDHEN and CDR2 is SYDVKM. This CDR3 has 13 amino acids. The CDR3 DNA reads TGTGCCAGCAGTTTATATAACCAAGAGACCCAGTACTTC. Translated, it gives CASSLYNQETQYF.

This clonotype has at least ten counts. V and J are TRBV9 and TRBJ2-2; D is ambiguous. CDR1 is SGDLS, CDR2 YYNGEE, per germline. Deletions cut 0 bases from V and 3 bases from J, with 9 bases between. CDR3 length: 15 residues. The CDR3: CASSVAELYTGELFF. The DNA for the CDR3 is TGTGCCAGCAGCGTAGCGGAGCTTTACACCGGGGAGCTGTTTTTT.

A remark on this clonotype: A much more abundant neighbour one base away suggests this may be a read error. The chain links TRBV20-1 to TRBJ2-5; 7 bases map to TRBD2. CDR1 and CDR2 (germline): DFQATT, SNEGSKA (reference sequence). The CDR3 runs 17 residues. CDR3 residues: CNARDLLRGENVETQYF. CDR3 DNA sequence: TGCAATGCTAGAGATCTTTTACGGGGGGAAAATGTGGAGACCCAGTACTTC.

At least ten counts were recorded for this clonotype. The J gene is TRBJ2-1, the V gene TRBV6-5, with 9 positions matching TRBD2. V lost 5 bases to trimming and J lost 8 bases; unmatched junction nucleotides: 10. The germline CDR1 and CDR2 sequences are MNHEY and SVGAGI. The CDR3 length is 15 residues. CDR3 in amino acids: CASSMIAGAGYEQFF. Here the CDR3 DNA reads TGTGCCAGCAGTATGATAGCGGGAGCAGGCTATGAGCAGTTCTTC.

This clonotype was observed once. The chain joins TRBV7-3 to TRBJ2-5, with 8 bases that match TRBD1. Germline trimming cut 4 bases from V and 4 bases from J; bases unmatched to any gene: 8. The CDR3 sequence is 15 residues long. Germline CDR1 SGHTA, CDR2 FQGTGA. The CDR3 bases are TGTGCCAGCAGCTCGACAGGGGCGAGCGGAGAGACCCAGTACTTC. The encoded protein is CASSSTGASGETQYF.

The chain uses TRBV28 and TRBJ1-4; no firm D call. With 5 bases removed from V and 6 bases from J, the gap between germline ends came to 16 bases. The CDR3 contains 15 residues. Germline values: CDR1 MDHEN, CDR2 SYDVKM. The CDR3 is CASSLREREDEKLFF. The CDR3 nucleotides read TGTGCCAGCAGTCTAAGAGAACGGGAAGATGAAAAACTGTTTTTT.

This clonotype has just one count. The CDR3 region is CASSLVAGVRNEQFF. DNA for the CDR3: TGTGCCAGCAGCTTAGTAGCGGGAGTCCGGAATGAGCAGTTCTTC. V is TRBV7-8 and J is TRBJ2-1; 9 bases agree with TRBD2. This CDR3 is 15 amino acids long. The germline V gene has CDR1 SGHVS and CDR2 FQNEAQ. The V segment lost 1 base and the J segment 7 bases; nucleotides outside the gene matches: 5.

This clonotype was counted only a few times. The chain couples TRBV6-2 or TRBV6-3 to TRBJ2-1, with 11 bases that match TRBD2. Trimming removed 1 base from V and 8 bases from J; junction bases left unmatched: 10. Germline V gene data show CDR1 as MNHEY and CDR2 as SVGEGT. The CDR3 length is 17 residues. CDR3 amino acids: CASSYLSSSGGIYEQFF. CDR3 DNA sequence: TGTGCCAGCAGTTACTTGAGCTCTAGCGGGGGGATATATGAGCAGTTCTTC.

The table lists this clonotype with many counts. This chain joins TRBV18 and TRBJ2-7; TRBD2 matches at 9 bases. The germline V gene encodes CDR1 KGHSH and CDR2 LQKENI. The J segment lost 5 bases and the V segment lost 0 bases, leaving 11 bases of the junction unmatched. This CDR3 has 17 amino acids. Here the CDR3 reads CASSPPRDAGGNHEQYF. CDR3 coding DNA: TGTGCCAGCTCACCACCGAGGGACGCGGGAGGGAACCACGAGCAGTACTTC.

Details on this clonotype: A read error may be the cause here, since a much bigger clone is one base away. The conserved closing phenylalanine or tryptophan is absent in this CDR3, likely reflecting a read error. V is TRBV20-1 and J is TRBJ2-4; D may be TRBD1 or TRBD2 (5 bases each). This CDR3 spans 12 amino acids. Germline loops: CDR1 DFQATT, CDR2 SNEGSKA (reference sequence). Trimming took off 6 bases at V and 9 bases at J, with 15 bases between the two ends. The CDR3 coding sequence is TGCAGTGCGCTACTAGGGGCGGCCATTCAGTACCTC. Its translation: CSALLGAAIQYL.

This clonotype showed up many times. CDR3 loop: CASSQGLDEQYF. The DNA of the CDR3 is TGTGCCAGCTCACAAGGACTAGACGAGCAGTACTTC. The chain uses TRBV18 and TRBJ2-7; 7 nucleotides agree with TRBD2. The germline V gene has CDR1 KGHSH and CDR2 LQKENI. The CDR3 length is 12 residues. J gave up 5 bases and V 4 bases, and 2 bases lay outside the gene matches. The full variable domain, in which reference TRBV18 and TRBJ2-7 provide the parts outside the CDR3, is NAGVMQNPRHLVRRRGQEARLRCSPMKGHSHVYWYRQLPEEGLKFMVYLQKENIIDESGMPKERFSAEFPKEGPSILRIQQVVRGDSAAYFCASSQGLDEQYFGPGTRLTVT.

This clonotype is labeled medium-sized (0.01 to 0.1%). V usage is TRBV10-1 and J usage is TRBJ2-1; 11 bases match TRBD2. The ends lost 4 bases at V and 8 bases at J; junction bases unmatched: 7. The V gene's germline CDR1 is WNHNN and CDR2 SYGVQD (reference sequence). The CDR3 totals 15 residues. CDR3 loop: CASSVGTSGADEQFF. The CDR3 DNA reads as TGCGCCAGCAGTGTCGGGACTAGCGGTGCTGATGAGCAGTTCTTC.

This clonotype occurred many times. This chain links TRBV11-2 with TRBJ2-3; TRBD2 aligns across 11 bases. J lost 3 bases, V lost 6 bases, and 8 bases had no gene match. The CDR3 extends over 16 amino acids. Germline lookup yields CDR1 SGHAT and CDR2 FQNNGV. CDR3 sequence: CASSPTSGSPTDTQYF. The CDR3 nucleotides are TGTGCCAGCAGTCCCACTAGCGGGAGTCCTACAGATACGCAGTATTTT.

This clonotype counts as medium-sized. This chain uses TRBV6-6 with TRBJ1-6; tentatively, D is TRBD1 (6 bases). Germline V gives CDR1 MNHNY, CDR2 SVGAGI (reference sequence). The CDR3 runs 13 residues. V was clipped by 5 bases and J by 14 bases, with 16 bases between them. The DNA for the CDR3 is TGTGCCAGCAGTAACAGGGCCGGCGGGGCCCTCCACTTT. This translates into CASSNRAGGALHF.

On this clonotype itself: Germline and junction disagree at one end, which may indicate a read error. The chain carries TRBV6-1 and TRBJ2-7; D assignment may be TRBD1 or TRBD2 (5 bases each). The CDR3 totals 13 residues. Germline V gene sequence: CDR1 MNHNS, CDR2 SASEGT. CDR3 amino acids: CASGGVGVDERYF. The CDR3 nucleotides are TGTGCCAGCGGAGGAGTGGGGGTGGACGAGCGGTACTTC.